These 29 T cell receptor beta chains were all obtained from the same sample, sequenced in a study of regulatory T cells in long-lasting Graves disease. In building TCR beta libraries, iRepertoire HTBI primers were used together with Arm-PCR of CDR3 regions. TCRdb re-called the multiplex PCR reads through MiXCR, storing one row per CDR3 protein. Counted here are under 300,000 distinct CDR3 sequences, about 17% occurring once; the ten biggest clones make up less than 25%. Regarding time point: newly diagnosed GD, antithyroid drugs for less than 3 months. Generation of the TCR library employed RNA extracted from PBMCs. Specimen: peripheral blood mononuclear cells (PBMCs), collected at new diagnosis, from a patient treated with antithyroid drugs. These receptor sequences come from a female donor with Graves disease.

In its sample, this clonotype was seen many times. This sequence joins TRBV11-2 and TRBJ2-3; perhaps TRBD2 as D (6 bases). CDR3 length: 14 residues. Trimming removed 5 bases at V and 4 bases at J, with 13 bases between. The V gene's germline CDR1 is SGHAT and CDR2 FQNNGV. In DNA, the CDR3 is TGTGCCAGCAGCCTCGGCGGGAACTCAGATACGCAGTATTTT. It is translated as CASSLGGNSDTQYF. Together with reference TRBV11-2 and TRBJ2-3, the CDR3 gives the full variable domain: EAGVAQSPRYKIIEKRQSVAFWCNPISGHATLYWYQQILGQGPKLLIQFQNNGVVDDSQLPKDRFSAERLKGVDSTLKIQPAKLEDSAVYLCASSLGGNSDTQYFGPGTRLTVL.

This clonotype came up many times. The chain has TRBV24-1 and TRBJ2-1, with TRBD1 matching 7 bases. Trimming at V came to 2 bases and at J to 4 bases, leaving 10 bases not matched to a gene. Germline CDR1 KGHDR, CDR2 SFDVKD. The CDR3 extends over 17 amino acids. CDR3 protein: CATSDYRGFGVYNEQFF. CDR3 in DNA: TGTGCCACCAGTGATTACAGGGGCTTTGGGGTATACAATGAGCAGTTCTTC.

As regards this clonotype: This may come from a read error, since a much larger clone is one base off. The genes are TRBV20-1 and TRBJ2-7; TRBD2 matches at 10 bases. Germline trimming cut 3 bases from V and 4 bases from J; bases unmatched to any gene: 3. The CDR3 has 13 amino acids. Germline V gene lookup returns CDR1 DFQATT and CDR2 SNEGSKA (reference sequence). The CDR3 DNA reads TGCAGTGCTAGGTCTAGCGGGAGATACGAGCAGTACTTC. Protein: CSARSSGRYEQYF.

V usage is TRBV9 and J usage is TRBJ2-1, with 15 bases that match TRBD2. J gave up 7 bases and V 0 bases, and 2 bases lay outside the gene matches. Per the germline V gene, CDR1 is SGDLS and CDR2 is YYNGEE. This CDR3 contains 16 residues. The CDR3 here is CASSVVGTSGRNEQFF. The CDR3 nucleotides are TGTGCCAGCAGCGTAGTAGGGACTAGCGGGAGGAATGAGCAGTTCTTC.

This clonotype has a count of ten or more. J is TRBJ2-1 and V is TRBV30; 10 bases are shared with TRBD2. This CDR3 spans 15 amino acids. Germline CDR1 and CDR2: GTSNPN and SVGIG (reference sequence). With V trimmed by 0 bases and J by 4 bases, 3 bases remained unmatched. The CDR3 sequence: CAWSVLAGLYNEQFF. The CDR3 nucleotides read TGTGCCTGGAGTGTACTAGCGGGATTATACAATGAGCAGTTCTTC.

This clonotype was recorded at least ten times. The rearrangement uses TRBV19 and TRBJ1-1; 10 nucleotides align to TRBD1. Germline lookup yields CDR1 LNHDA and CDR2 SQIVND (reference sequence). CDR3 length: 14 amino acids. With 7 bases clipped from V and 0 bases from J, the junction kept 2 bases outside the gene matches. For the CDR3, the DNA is TGTGCCAGTAAGGGACAGGGGATGAACACTGAAGCTTTCTTT. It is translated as CASKGQGMNTEAFF.

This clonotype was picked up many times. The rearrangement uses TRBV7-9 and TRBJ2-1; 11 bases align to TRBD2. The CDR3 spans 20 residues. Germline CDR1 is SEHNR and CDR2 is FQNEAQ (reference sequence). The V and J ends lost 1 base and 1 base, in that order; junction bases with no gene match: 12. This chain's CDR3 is CASSLGGLGASGRSYNEQFF. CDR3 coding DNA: TGTGCCAGCAGCTTAGGGGGCCTAGGGGCTAGCGGGAGGTCCTACAATGAGCAGTTCTTC. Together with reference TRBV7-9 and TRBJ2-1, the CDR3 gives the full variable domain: DTGVSQNPRHKITKRGQNVTFRCDPISEHNRLYWYRQTLGQGPEFLTYFQNEAQLEKSRLLSDRFSAERPKGSFSTLEIQRTEQGDSAMYLCASSLGGLGASGRSYNEQFFGPGTRLTVL.

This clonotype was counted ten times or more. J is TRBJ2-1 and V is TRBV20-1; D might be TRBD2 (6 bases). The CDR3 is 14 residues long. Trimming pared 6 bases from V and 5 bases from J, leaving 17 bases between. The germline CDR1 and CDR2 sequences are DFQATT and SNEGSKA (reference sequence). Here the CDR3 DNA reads TGCAGTGCCAGATTGGGCGGGGAACACAATGAGCAGTTCTTC. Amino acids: CSARLGGEHNEQFF.

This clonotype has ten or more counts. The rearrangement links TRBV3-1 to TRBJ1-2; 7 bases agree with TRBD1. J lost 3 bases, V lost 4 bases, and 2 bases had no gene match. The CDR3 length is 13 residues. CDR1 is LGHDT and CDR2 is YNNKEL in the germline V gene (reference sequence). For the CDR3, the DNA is TGTGCCAGCAGCCGGGACAGTGACTATGGCTACACCTTC. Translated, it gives CASSRDSDYGYTF.

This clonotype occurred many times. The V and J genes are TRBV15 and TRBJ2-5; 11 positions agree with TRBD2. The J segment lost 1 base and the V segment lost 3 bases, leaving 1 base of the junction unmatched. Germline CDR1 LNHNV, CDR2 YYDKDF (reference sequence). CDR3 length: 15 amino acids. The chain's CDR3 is CATSRTSGAQETQYF. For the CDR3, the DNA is TGTGCCACCAGCAGGACTAGCGGGGCCCAAGAGACCCAGTACTTC. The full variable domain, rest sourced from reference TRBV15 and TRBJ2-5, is DAMVIQNPRYQVTQFGKPVTLSCSQTLNHNVMYWYQQKSSQAPKLLFHYYDKDFNNEADTPDNFQSRRPNTSFCFLDIRSPGLGDTAMYLCATSRTSGAQETQYFGPGTRLLVL.

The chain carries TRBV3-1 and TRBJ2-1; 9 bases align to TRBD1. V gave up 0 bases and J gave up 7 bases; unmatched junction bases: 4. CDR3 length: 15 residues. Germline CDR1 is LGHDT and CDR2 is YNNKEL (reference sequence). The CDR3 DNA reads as TGTGCCAGCAGCCAAGAAAGGGACAGGGCGAATGAGCAGTTCTTC. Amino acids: CASSQERDRANEQFF.

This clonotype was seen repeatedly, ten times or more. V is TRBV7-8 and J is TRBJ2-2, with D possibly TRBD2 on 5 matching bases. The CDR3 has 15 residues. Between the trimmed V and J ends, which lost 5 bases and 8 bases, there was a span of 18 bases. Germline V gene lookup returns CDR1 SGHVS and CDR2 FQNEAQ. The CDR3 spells CASSQDSYTWGELFF. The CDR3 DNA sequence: TGTGCCAGCAGCCAGGACTCTTACACATGGGGGGAGCTGTTTTTT.

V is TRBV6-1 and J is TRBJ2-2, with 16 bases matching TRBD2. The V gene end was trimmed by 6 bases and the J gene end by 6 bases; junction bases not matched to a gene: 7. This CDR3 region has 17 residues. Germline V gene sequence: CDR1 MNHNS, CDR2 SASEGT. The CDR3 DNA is TGTGCCAGCAGACCACCCGGGACTAGCGGGAGGGCCGGGGAGCTGTTTTTT. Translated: CASRPPGTSGRAGELFF.

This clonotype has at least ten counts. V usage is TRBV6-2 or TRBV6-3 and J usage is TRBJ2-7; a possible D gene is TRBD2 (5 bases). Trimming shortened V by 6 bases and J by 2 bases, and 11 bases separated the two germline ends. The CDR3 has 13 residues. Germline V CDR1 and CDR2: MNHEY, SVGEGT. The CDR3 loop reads CASSLSGAYEQYF. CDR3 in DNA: TGTGCCAGCAGCTTAAGCGGCGCCTACGAGCAGTACTTC.

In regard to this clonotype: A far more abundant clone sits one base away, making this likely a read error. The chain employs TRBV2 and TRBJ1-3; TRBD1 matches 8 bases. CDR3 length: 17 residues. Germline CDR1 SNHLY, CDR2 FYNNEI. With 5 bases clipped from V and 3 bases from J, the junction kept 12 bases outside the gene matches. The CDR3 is CASSRKQGEVHGNTIYF. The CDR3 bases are TGTGCCAGCAGTCGTAAACAGGGGGAAGTCCATGGAAACACCATATATTTT.

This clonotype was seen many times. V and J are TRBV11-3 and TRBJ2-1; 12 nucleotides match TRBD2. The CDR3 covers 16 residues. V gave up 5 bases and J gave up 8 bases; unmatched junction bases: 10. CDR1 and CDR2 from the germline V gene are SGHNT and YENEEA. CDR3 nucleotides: TGTGCCAGCAGCGCACGACTAGCGGGGGCAGACGATGAGCAGTTCTTC. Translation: CASSARLAGADDEQFF.

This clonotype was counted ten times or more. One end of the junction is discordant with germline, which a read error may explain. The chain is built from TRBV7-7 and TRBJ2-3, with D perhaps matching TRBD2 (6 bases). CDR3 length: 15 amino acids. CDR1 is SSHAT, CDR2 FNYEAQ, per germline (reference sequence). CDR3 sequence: CASSLEPGGTDTQYF. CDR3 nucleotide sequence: TGTGCTAGCAGCTTAGAGCCGGGGGGCACAGATACGCAGTATTTT.

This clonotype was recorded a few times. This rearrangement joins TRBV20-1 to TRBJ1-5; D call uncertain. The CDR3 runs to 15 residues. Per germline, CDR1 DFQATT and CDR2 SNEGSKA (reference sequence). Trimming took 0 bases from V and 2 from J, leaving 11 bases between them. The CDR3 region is CSARDRSGGNQPQHF. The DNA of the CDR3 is TGCAGTGCTAGAGATCGGAGTGGCGGCAATCAGCCCCAGCATTTT.

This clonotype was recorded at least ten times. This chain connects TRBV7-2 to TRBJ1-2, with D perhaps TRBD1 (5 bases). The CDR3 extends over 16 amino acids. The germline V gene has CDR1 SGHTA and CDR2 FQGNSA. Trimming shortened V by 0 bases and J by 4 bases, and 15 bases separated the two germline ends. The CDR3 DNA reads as TGTGCCAGCAGCTTAGCGCTAGGGCGGGGGTCCTATGGCTACACCTTC. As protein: CASSLALGRGSYGYTF.

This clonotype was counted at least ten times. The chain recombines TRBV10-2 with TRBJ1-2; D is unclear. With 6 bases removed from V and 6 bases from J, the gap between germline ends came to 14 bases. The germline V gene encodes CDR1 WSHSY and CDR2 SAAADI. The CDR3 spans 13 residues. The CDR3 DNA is TGCGCCAGCAGGGAAACTGTATCGGATGGCTACACCTTC. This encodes CASRETVSDGYTF.

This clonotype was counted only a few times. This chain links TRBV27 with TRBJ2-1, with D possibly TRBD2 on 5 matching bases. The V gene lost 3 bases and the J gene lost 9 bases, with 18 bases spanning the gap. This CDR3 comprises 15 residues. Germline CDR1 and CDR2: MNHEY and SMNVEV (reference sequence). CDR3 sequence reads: CASSFGPGFPGEQFF. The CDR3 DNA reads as TGTGCCAGCAGTTTTGGGCCGGGGTTTCCCGGTGAGCAGTTCTTC.

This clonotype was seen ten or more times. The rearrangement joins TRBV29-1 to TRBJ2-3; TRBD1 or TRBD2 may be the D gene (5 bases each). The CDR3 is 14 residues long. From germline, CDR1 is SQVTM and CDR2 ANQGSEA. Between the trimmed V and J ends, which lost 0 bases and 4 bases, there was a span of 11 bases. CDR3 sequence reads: CSVEDPRGADTQYF. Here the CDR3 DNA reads TGCAGCGTTGAAGATCCGAGGGGCGCAGATACGCAGTATTTT.

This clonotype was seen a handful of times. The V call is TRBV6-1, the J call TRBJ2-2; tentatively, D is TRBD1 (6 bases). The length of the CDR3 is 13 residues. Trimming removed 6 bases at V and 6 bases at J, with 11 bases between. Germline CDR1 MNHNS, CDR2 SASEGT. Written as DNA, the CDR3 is TGTGCCAGCAGGGACAGTATCCCCGGGGAGCTGTTTTTT. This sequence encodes CASRDSIPGELFF.

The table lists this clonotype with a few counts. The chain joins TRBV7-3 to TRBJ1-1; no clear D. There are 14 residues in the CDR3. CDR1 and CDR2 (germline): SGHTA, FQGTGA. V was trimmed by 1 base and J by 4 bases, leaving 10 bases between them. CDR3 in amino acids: CASSLSLGSTEAFF. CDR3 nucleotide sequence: TGTGCCAGCAGCTTAAGTCTGGGGAGCACTGAAGCTTTCTTT.

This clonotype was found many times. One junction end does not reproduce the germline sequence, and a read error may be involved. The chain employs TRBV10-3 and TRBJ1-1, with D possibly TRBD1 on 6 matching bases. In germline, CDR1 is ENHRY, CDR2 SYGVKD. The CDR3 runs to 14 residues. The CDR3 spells CAIRDGQLNTEAFF. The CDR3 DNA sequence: TGTGCCATCCGTGATGGACAGTTGAACACTGAAGCTTTCTTT.

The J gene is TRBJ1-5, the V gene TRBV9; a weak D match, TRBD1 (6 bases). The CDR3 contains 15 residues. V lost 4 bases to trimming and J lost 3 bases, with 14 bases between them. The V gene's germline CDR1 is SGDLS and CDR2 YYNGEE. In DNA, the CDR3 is TGTGCCAGCAGCAACCTAGGACAGTTCAATCAGCCCCAGCATTTT. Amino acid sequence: CASSNLGQFNQPQHF.

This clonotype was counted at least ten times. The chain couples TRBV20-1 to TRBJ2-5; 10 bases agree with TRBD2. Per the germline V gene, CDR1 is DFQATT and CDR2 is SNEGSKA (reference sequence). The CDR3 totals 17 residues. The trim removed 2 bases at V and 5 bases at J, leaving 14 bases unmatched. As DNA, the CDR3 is TGCAGTGCTAGACCGGGGTCAGTAGCGGGAGGAGGCGAGACCCAGTACTTC. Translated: CSARPGSVAGGGETQYF.

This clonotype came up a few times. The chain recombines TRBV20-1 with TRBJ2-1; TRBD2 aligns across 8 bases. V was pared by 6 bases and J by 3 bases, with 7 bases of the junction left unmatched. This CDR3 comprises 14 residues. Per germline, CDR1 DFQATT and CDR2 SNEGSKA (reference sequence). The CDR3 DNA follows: TGCAGTGCAAAAGCGGGAGATATCTACAATGAGCAGTTCTTC. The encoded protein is CSAKAGDIYNEQFF.

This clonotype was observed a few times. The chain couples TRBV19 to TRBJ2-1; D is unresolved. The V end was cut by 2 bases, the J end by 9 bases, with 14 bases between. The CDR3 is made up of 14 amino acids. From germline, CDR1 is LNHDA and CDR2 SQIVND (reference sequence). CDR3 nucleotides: TGTGCCAGTAGTATACCAGGCCCCACGACTGAGCAGTTCTTC. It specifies CASSIPGPTTEQFF.